Listed below are T cell receptor beta chains from one sample, sequenced in a study of blood T cell repertoires in COVID-19. The protocol was immunoSEQ multiplex PCR, while the TCRdb copy is restricted to in-frame clones and leaves out a portion. The profile shows about 28,000 clones, around 92% of them singletons. Sequenced material: peripheral blood. These receptor sequences come from a woman in her seventies with COVID-19, enrolled during active disease. Each CDR3 is given with its conserved first and last residue.

CDR3 length | V gene | CDR3 protein
14 | TRBV6-1 | CASSEALGDETQYF
15 | TRBV19 | CASSPRTSGIYEQYF
14 | TRBV5-1 | CASSFGGSNEKLFF
15 | TRBV11-1 | CASSPRAGDSYEQYF
16 | TRBV6-6 | CASSAGAQGPWSGLFF
14 | TRBV10-2 | CASSESSRLLEQFF
13 | TRBV5-1 | CASSSASAGELFF
15 | TRBV5-1 | CASSLLAGDGNTIYF
13 | TRBV19 | CASRDRGKETQYF
17 | TRBV3-1/TRBV3-2 | CASSQDPRLAAAYEQYF
12 | TRBV28 | CASRGLNTEAFF
16 | TRBV19 | CASSRAGAPSNQPQHF
12 | TRBV18 | CASSLDSTEAFF
14 | TRBV27 | CASSPGQGAYEQYF
13 | TRBV30 | CAGRDSPYQPQHF
19 | TRBV4-1 | CASSHPPGQGGRVGYEQFF
13 | TRBV5-4 | CASSSLVAGEQFF
18 | TRBV6-2/TRBV6-3 | CASSYSLAGATSTDTQYF
18 | TRBV9 | CASSVGSRDLDGTDTQYF
18 | TRBV27 | CASSYKAPWSNGGNTIYF
15 | TRBV7-2 | CASSHSGRESDTQYF
13 | TRBV7-2 | CASRGLAGGTQYF
13 | TRBV30 | CAWGRGERRPQHF
18 | TRBV4-2 | CASSQDLASSERTDTQYF
14 | TRBV5-1 | CASRGEATNEKLFF
13 | TRBV19 | CASSPGAGTSIYF
14 | TRBV19 | CASSNPGGTGELFF
15 | TRBV5-4 | CASSLDRGSYNEQFF
18 | TRBV19 | CASSIEGQGSIAKNIQYF
15 | TRBV2 | CASSGTSGHSYEQYF
14 | TRBV7-9 | CASSSQGSNEKLFF
16 | TRBV19 | CASSLRGLHMNTEAFF
11 | TRBV30 | CAWGREGGYTF
16 | TRBV7-2 | CASSLGAGRMGEKLFF
12 | TRBV6-5 | CASKGVGNEQFF
12 | TRBV5-1 | CASSSGMAEAFF